The rows below give T cell receptor beta chains drawn from one sample of a study of CD8 T cells in Susac syndrome. One entry per CDR3 protein results from TCRdb running MiXCR on the immunoSEQ multiplex PCR reads. The table shows under 200,000 distinct CDR3 sequences, with 90% to 95% occurring only once. The sample taken for sequencing was CD4+ T cells from PBMCs. Receptors were obtained from a human donor in good health. The CDR3 runs from the conserved cysteine through the conserved F or W. A D gene is named only where the DNA matches it firmly. Clone size is given for some rows only: seen once, a few or many times, or a class if the clone is expanded.

size	length	D	V	J	DNA	CDR3
NA	16	NA	TRBV2	TRBJ2-2	TGTGCCACCAAAGACACAGGGTGGTTCGATACCGGGGAGCTGTTTTTT	CATKDTGWFDTGELFF
NA	17	NA	TRBV7-2	TRBJ1-1	TGTGCCAGCAGCTTACGGGGCAGCCTTAGCCTAAACACTGAAGCTTTCTTT	CASSLRGSLSLNTEAFF
NA	15	TRBD2	TRBV3-1	TRBJ2-5	TGTGCCAGCAGTGACGTGGGACTAGCGGAAGAGACCCAGTACTTC	CASSDVGLAEETQYF
NA	14	NA	TRBV27	TRBJ1-1	TGTGCCAGCATCAAAACCCCTCGGCAGGGCGAAGCTTTCTTT	CASIKTPRQGEAFF
once	14	NA	TRBV3-1	TRBJ2-5	TGTGCCAGCACCTCTCGAGGCAAAGAAGAGACCCAGTACTTC	CASTSRGKEETQYF
NA	14	NA	TRBV5-1	TRBJ2-5	TGCGCCAGCAGCTTGGGGGACGACCAAGAGACCCAGTACTTC	CASSLGDDQETQYF
NA	13	NA	TRBV20-1	TRBJ1-2	TGCAGTGCCCAAGGGCCATCCAACTATGGCTACACCTTC	CSAQGPSNYGYTF
NA	15	NA	TRBV30	TRBJ1-3	TGTGCCTGGAGTGTATTGGGGGCCTCTGGAAACACCATATATTTT	CAWSVLGASGNTIYF
NA	13	NA	TRBV5-5	TRBJ2-5	TGTGCCAGCAGCGCACTAGAACTAGAGACCCAGTACTTC	CASSALELETQYF
NA	11	TRBD1	TRBV20-1	TRBJ1-1	TGCAGTGCTAGTGGACAGGGTGAAGCTTTCTTT	CSASGQGEAFF
NA	14	NA	TRBV11-2	TRBJ1-2	TGTGCCAGCAGCTTAGCCACAGGGACGCGTGGCTACACCTTC	CASSLATGTRGYTF
NA	13	NA	TRBV20-1	TRBJ2-1	TGCAGTGCTACTGCGACTAAAGGACGCGAGCAGTTCTTC	CSATATKGREQFF
NA	15	NA	TRBV4-1	TRBJ1-1	TGCGCCAGCAGCCAAGAGACCGGTATTCTGGGTGAAGCTTTCTTT	CASSQETGILGEAFF
NA	15	NA	TRBV4-3	TRBJ1-3	TGCGCCAGCAGCCAAGAACCCTTCGCGGGCTCGACCATATATTTT	CASSQEPFAGSTIYF
NA	14	TRBD1	TRBV19	TRBJ2-1	TGTGCCAGTAACCAGGGGACAGGAGACAATGAGCAGTTCTTC	CASNQGTGDNEQFF
NA	12	NA	TRBV12-3/TRBV12-4	TRBJ1-2	TGTGCCAGCAGTTTCTCTAGGGGTGGCTACACCTTC	CASSFSRGGYTF
NA	13	NA	TRBV20-1	TRBJ1-1	TGCAGTGCTAGGGATGACCGTATGAAAGAAGCTTTCTTT	CSARDDRMKEAFF
NA	13	TRBD1	TRBV29-1	TRBJ1-5	TGCAGCGTTCGACAGGGACCCGATCAGCCCCAGCATTTT	CSVRQGPDQPQHF
NA	15	NA	TRBV10-3	TRBJ1-1	TGTGCCATCAGTGGTCAAGGGAACGAGAACACTGAAGCTTTCTTT	CAISGQGNENTEAFF
NA	14	TRBD1	TRBV6-6	TRBJ1-2	TGTGCCAGCAGTAACGACAGGGACCTTCGCAACCACACCTTC	CASSNDRDLRNHTF
NA	13	TRBD1	TRBV5-4	TRBJ1-2	TGTGCCAGCAGCCTGACAGGGTCGGGGGGCTACACCTTC	CASSLTGSGGYTF
NA	11	NA	TRBV20-1	TRBJ2-1	TGCAGTGCTAGAGACAGGCAGCTCGAGTTCTTC	CSARDRQLEFF
NA	15	TRBD1	TRBV10-1	TRBJ2-1	TGCGCCAGCAGTCAACAGGGGGCAGGGGGCAATGAGCAGTTCTTC	CASSQQGAGGNEQFF
NA	13	NA	TRBV27	TRBJ2-1	TGTGCCAGCAGGGTCCGGCCCTACAATGAGCAGTTCTTC	CASRVRPYNEQFF
NA	15	NA	TRBV15	TRBJ1-2	TGTGCCACCAGCCGGGGGACATTAGGAAACTATGGCTACACCTTC	CATSRGTLGNYGYTF
NA	13	NA	TRBV2	TRBJ2-3	TGTGCCAGCACCTTAAGACGGGGGGATACGCAGTATTTT	CASTLRRGDTQYF
NA	15	TRBD1	TRBV18	TRBJ2-5	TGTGCCAGCTCACCAGGGACAGGGAACCAAGAGACCCAGTACTTC	CASSPGTGNQETQYF
NA	14	NA	TRBV14	TRBJ1-6	TGTGCCAGCAGCCCCTACAGGGAAAACTCACCCCTCCACTTT	CASSPYRENSPLHF
NA	15	NA	TRBV27	TRBJ2-7	TGTGCCAGCAGCACCCGTCGCGCGGTTCCCTACGAGCAGTACTTC	CASSTRRAVPYEQYF
NA	14	NA	TRBV7-3	TRBJ1-1	TGTGCCAGCAGCTTAATAGGGGTTGTGAGTGAAGCTTTCTTT	CASSLIGVVSEAFF
NA	15	TRBD2	TRBV11-2	TRBJ2-3	TGTGCCAGCAGCTCAACTAGCGGGGGCCTAGATACGCAGTATTTT	CASSSTSGGLDTQYF
NA	16	TRBD2	TRBV3-1	TRBJ2-5	TGTGCCAGCAGCCAAGATCTCTCTAGCGGACAAGAGACCCAGTACTTC	CASSQDLSSGQETQYF
NA	14	NA	TRBV2	TRBJ2-6	TGTGCCAGCAGTTGGAGGAACGGGGCCAACGTCCTGACTTTC	CASSWRNGANVLTF
NA	16	NA	TRBV15	TRBJ1-2	TGTGCCACCAGCAGAGAACTCCCAGGGGCTAACTATGGCTACACCTTC	CATSRELPGANYGYTF
NA	15	TRBD1	TRBV5-1	TRBJ1-5	TGCGCCAGCAGTTCCGGGACAGGGAACAATCAGCCCCAGCATTTT	CASSSGTGNNQPQHF
NA	15	NA	TRBV6-2/TRBV6-3	TRBJ2-7	TGTGCCAGCAGTTTTCGACAGGAGGTCCGTTTCGAGCAGTACTTC	CASSFRQEVRFEQYF
NA	13	TRBD1	TRBV29-1	TRBJ2-1	TGCAGCGTCCATGTCTCAGGGGGTCCTGAGCAGTTCTTC	CSVHVSGGPEQFF
NA	15	NA	TRBV5-1	TRBJ2-6	TGCGCCAGCAGCTTGCTGGGCTCTGGGGCCAACGTCCTGACTTTC	CASSLLGSGANVLTF
NA	17	TRBD2	TRBV5-4	TRBJ2-2	TGTGCCAGCAGTTCGACTAGCGGGAGGTACCAGACCGGGGAGCTGTTTTTT	CASSSTSGRYQTGELFF
NA	14	NA	TRBV12-3/TRBV12-4	TRBJ2-1	TGTGCCAGCAGCTGGGACTCCAACGGAAATGAGCAGTTCTTC	CASSWDSNGNEQFF
NA	13	NA	TRBV11-3	TRBJ2-2	TGTGCCAGCAGCTTACGGCAGGGCGGGGAGCTGTTTTTT	CASSLRQGGELFF
NA	13	NA	TRBV20-1	TRBJ2-4	TGCAGTGCCGCAAGGGGTGGAAATAACATTCAGTACTTC	CSAARGGNNIQYF
NA	14	TRBD1	TRBV5-1	TRBJ2-7	TGCGCCAGCAGCTTGACAGGGGTTATCTACGAGCAGTACTTC	CASSLTGVIYEQYF
NA	15	NA	TRBV5-6	TRBJ2-7	TGTGCCAGCAGCCCGCCCCAGGGAGCCAGGGACGAGCAGTACTTC	CASSPPQGARDEQYF
once	13	NA	TRBV29-1	TRBJ2-3	TGCAGCGTTGAATTGGGGGCAGGGGATACGCAGTATTTT	CSVELGAGDTQYF